The 27 T cell receptor beta chains below come from one sample, sequenced in a study of cytomegalovirus exposure and HLA in healthy donors. The PCR contained 60 Vbeta and 13 Jbeta primers. TCRdb's copy holds only in-frame clones and misses some; the assay was immunoSEQ multiplex PCR. Here the sample spans roughly 150,000 clones, roughly 80% being singletons. What was sequenced was PBMCs. The source is a male donor in good health and CMV-seronegative.

The gene calls are TRBV27 and TRBJ2-6; tentative D call: TRBD1 (6 bases). CDR1 is MNHEY and CDR2 is SMNVEV in the germline V gene (reference sequence). This CDR3 region has 18 residues. V lost 5 bases, J lost 2 bases, and 19 bases lay in between. The CDR3 DNA is TGTGCCAGCAGTCCCCGGCAGGGGCCGAGGGCTGGGGCCAACGTCCTGACTTTC. Its protein product is CASSPRQGPRAGANVLTF.

Here the CDR3 DNA reads TGTGCCACCAGCATGGGGACTAGCGGGGGGCCCCGGGAGACCCAGTACTTC. It codes for CATSMGTSGGPRETQYF. The chain combines TRBV15 with TRBJ2-5; 15 bases map to TRBD2. V was clipped by 4 bases and J by 5 bases; unmatched bases: 8. The CDR3 has 17 amino acids. CDR1 LNHNV and CDR2 YYDKDF come from the germline V gene (reference sequence).

This clone showed up just once. The CDR3 sequence is CASSLRQASGETADTQYF. The DNA for the CDR3 is TGTGCCAGCAGCCTTCGTCAGGCTAGCGGGGAAACTGCAGATACGCAGTATTTT. This rearrangement joins TRBV4-2 to TRBJ2-3; 9 nucleotides agree with TRBD2. The germline V gene has CDR1 LGHNA and CDR2 YNFKEQ. J was trimmed by 4 bases and V by 4 bases; bases with no gene match: 15. This CDR3 region has 18 residues.

This chain joins TRBV7-2 and TRBJ1-4; unclear D gene. CDR3 size: 12 residues. V gave up 1 base and J gave up 10 bases, with 7 bases separating them. Looked up from germline, CDR1 is SGHTA and CDR2 is FQGNSA. The CDR3 is CASSLEGGKLFF. The CDR3 nucleotides are TGTGCCAGCAGCTTAGAGGGAGGAAAACTGTTTTTT. Filled out from reference TRBV7-2 and TRBJ1-4, the complete variable domain reads GAGVSQSPSNKVTEKGKDVELRCDPISGHTALYWYRQSLGQGLEFLIYFQGNSAPDKSGLPSDRFSAERTGGSVSTLTIQRTQQEDSAVYLCASSLEGGKLFFGSGTQLSVL.

The chain employs TRBV5-1 and TRBJ1-2; TRBD1 matches at 8 bases. Germline lookup yields CDR1 SGHRS and CDR2 YFSETQ. The CDR3 consists of 14 residues. The ends lost 0 bases at V and 2 bases at J; junction bases unmatched: 0. The CDR3 reads CASSLDRGNYGYTF. The CDR3 region has the DNA TGCGCCAGCAGCTTGGACAGGGGGAACTATGGCTACACCTTC.

The V call is TRBV12-5, the J call TRBJ1-1; no reliable D call. The CDR3 contains 14 residues. V shed 0 bases and J shed 1 base, with 6 bases lying between them. Germline lookup yields CDR1 LGHNT and CDR2 FRNRAP. The CDR3 bases are TGTGCTAGTGGTTTGGTAAACTGGAACACTGAAGCTTTCTTT. Residues: CASGLVNWNTEAFF.

The genes are TRBV11-2 and TRBJ2-1; the D is unclear. Looked up from germline, CDR1 is SGHAT and CDR2 is FQNNGV. V was shortened by 1 base and J by 0 bases, with 7 bases between the two germline ends. This CDR3 has 15 residues. CDR3 coding DNA: TGTGCCAGCAGCTTAGGACTTAGCTCCTACAATGAGCAGTTCTTC. This translates into CASSLGLSSYNEQFF. Full variable domain (outside the CDR3, taken from reference TRBV11-2 and TRBJ2-1): EAGVAQSPRYKIIEKRQSVAFWCNPISGHATLYWYQQILGQGPKLLIQFQNNGVVDDSQLPKDRFSAERLKGVDSTLKIQPAKLEDSAVYLCASSLGLSSYNEQFFGPGTRLTVL.

This clone came up a few times. This sequence joins TRBV19 and TRBJ1-5; D remains ambiguous. In germline, CDR1 is LNHDA, CDR2 SQIVND (reference sequence). The CDR3 runs 15 residues. Between the trimmed V and J ends, which lost 0 bases and 1 base, there was a span of 7 bases. In nucleotides, the CDR3 is TGTGCCAGTAGTATAGATCAAATCAGCAATCAGCCCCAGCATTTT. This gives the protein CASSIDQISNQPQHF.

The chain employs TRBV9 and TRBJ1-1; the match to TRBD1 covers 7 bases. With 4 bases clipped from V and 0 bases from J, the junction kept 3 bases outside the gene matches. The length of the CDR3 is 14 residues. The germline gives CDR1 SGDLS, CDR2 YYNGEE. This CDR3 is CASSRGTVNTEAFF. Written as DNA, the CDR3 is TGTGCCAGCAGCAGAGGGACAGTGAACACTGAAGCTTTCTTT.

V and J are TRBV5-1 and TRBJ2-4, with D possibly being TRBD2 (7 bases). The CDR3 length is 13 residues. Germline CDR1 reads SGHRS; CDR2 reads YFSETQ. Trimming removed 7 bases at V and 7 bases at J, with 15 bases between. The CDR3 nucleotides read TGCGCCAGCCGATCCGAGGGGGGGAACATTCAGTACTTC. Its protein is CASRSEGGNIQYF.

Only a few counts were recorded for this clone. The V call is TRBV19, the J call TRBJ1-2; 8 bases fit TRBD1. Germline lookup yields CDR1 LNHDA and CDR2 SQIVND (reference sequence). The CDR3 consists of 15 residues. Trimming at V came to 5 bases and at J to 2 bases, leaving 7 bases not matched to a gene. The CDR3 spells CASSGRTGPNYGYTF. The CDR3 DNA reads TGTGCCAGTAGTGGCAGGACAGGGCCCAACTATGGCTACACCTTC.

The rearrangement links TRBV6-1 to TRBJ2-7; D unclear. Germline V lookup: CDR1 MNHNS, CDR2 SASEGT. V gave up 6 bases and J gave up 7 bases, with 10 bases separating them. The CDR3 runs to 11 residues. CDR3 sequence (DNA): TGTGCCAGCAGGAGAGTGTGGGAGCAGTACTTC. Its translation: CASRRVWEQYF.

The gene calls are TRBV6-6 and TRBJ2-7, with TRBD1 matching over 7 bases. V shed 2 bases and J 4 bases; nucleotides not matched to a gene: 8. In germline, CDR1 is MNHNY, CDR2 SVGAGI (reference sequence). The CDR3 runs 15 residues. CDR3 bases: TGTGCCAGCAGTTACGACTGGGACAGCCCTTACGAGCAGTACTTC. Amino acid sequence: CASSYDWDSPYEQYF.

The V and J genes are TRBV5-1 and TRBJ1-2; 9 bases are a match to TRBD1. Germline CDR1 and CDR2: SGHRS and YFSETQ. Trimming took 3 bases from V and 7 from J; bases not matched to a gene: 7. CDR3 size: 14 residues. As DNA, the CDR3 is TGCGCCAGCAGCTCACAGGGGGCGCGGGGTGGCTACACCTTC. Translation gives CASSSQGARGGYTF.

A few counts support this clone. The V gene is TRBV7-9, the J gene TRBJ1-3; D remains ambiguous. The CDR3 contains 15 residues. Germline V gene data show CDR1 as SEHNR and CDR2 as FQNEAQ (reference sequence). Deletions cut 1 base from V and 2 bases from J, with 9 bases between. DNA of the CDR3: TGTGCCAGCAGCTTAGTGGAGTACCCTGGAAACACCATATATTTT. This encodes CASSLVEYPGNTIYF.

The chain is built from TRBV6-1 and TRBJ2-5; D possibly corresponds to TRBD2 (7 bases). The end of the DNA aligns better with TRBJ2-7, so the J call may be wrong. Germline V CDR1 and CDR2: MNHNS, SASEGT. The CDR3 loop spans 16 amino acids. CDR3 coding DNA: TGTGCCAGCAGTGAAATGGGGGCGGGGGTAGGCTACGAGCAGTACTTC. Translating gives CASSEMGAGVGYEQYF.

This clone was detected a few times. The chain has TRBV7-2 and TRBJ1-5; 7 bases match TRBD1. CDR1 and CDR2 (germline): SGHTA, FQGNSA. The CDR3 contains 15 residues. Trimming took 7 bases from V and 6 from J; bases not matched to a gene: 12. This CDR3 reads CASTEGARGGQPQHF. The CDR3 DNA reads TGTGCCAGCACCGAGGGGGCGCGGGGAGGTCAGCCCCAGCATTTT. Looking up the rest from reference TRBV7-2 and TRBJ1-5 gives the full variable domain: GAGVSQSPSNKVTEKGKDVELRCDPISGHTALYWYRQSLGQGLEFLIYFQGNSAPDKSGLPSDRFSAERTGGSVSTLTIQRTQQEDSAVYLCASTEGARGGQPQHFGDGTRLSIL.

The chain recombines TRBV19 with TRBJ1-5, with 8 bases that match TRBD1. CDR3 size: 12 residues. Trimming cost V 7 bases and J 5 bases; bases outside gene matches: 1. Germline V CDR1 and CDR2: LNHDA, SQIVND (reference sequence). In DNA form, the CDR3 reads TGTGCCAGTAAGGACAGGGATCAGCCCCAGCATTTT. Its protein product is CASKDRDQPQHF.

The gene calls are TRBV6-1 and TRBJ2-5; tentatively, D is TRBD1 (6 bases). V gave up 6 bases and J gave up 0 bases, with 14 bases separating them. CDR1 is MNHNS and CDR2 is SASEGT in the germline V gene. The CDR3 has 15 amino acids. CDR3 residues: CASSRDTGYQETQYF. The CDR3 nucleotides are TGTGCCAGCAGCCGGGACACAGGGTACCAAGAGACCCAGTACTTC.

Concerning this clone itself: Other DNA sequences within the sample encode an identical CDR3. This chain uses TRBV6-1 with TRBJ1-1; the D gene is possibly TRBD1 (5 bases). The V end was cut by 4 bases, the J end by 1 base, with 7 bases between. CDR3 length: 13 residues. CDR1 and CDR2 (germline): MNHNS, SASEGT. CDR3 protein: CASSGQPNTEAFF. The CDR3 bases are TGTGCCAGCAGTGGACAGCCGAACACTGAAGCTTTCTTT.

This clone was picked up a small number of times. J is TRBJ1-5 and V is TRBV15; 8 bases fit TRBD1. Germline CDR1 reads LNHNV; CDR2 reads YYDKDF (reference sequence). CDR3 length: 16 residues. With 3 bases clipped from V and 7 bases from J, the junction kept 11 bases outside the gene matches. CDR3 loop: CATSSGLDRAGQPQHF. As DNA, the CDR3 is TGTGCCACCAGCAGCGGCTTGGACAGGGCGGGACAGCCCCAGCATTTT.

This rearrangement joins TRBV27 to TRBJ1-5; D is perhaps TRBD1 (5 bases). This CDR3 has 15 amino acids. The ends were cut back, 4 bases at V and 9 bases at J, with 19 bases in the middle. Germline V gene sequence: CDR1 MNHEY, CDR2 SMNVEV (reference sequence). The CDR3 DNA is TGTGCCAGCAGTTCGAGGCAGGTGGGGGGGTCGCCCCAGCATTTT. Its translation is CASSSRQVGGSPQHF.

The chain recombines TRBV11-2 with TRBJ1-6; a weak D match, TRBD1 (6 bases). Trimming shortened V by 3 bases and J by 5 bases, and 8 bases separated the two germline ends. CDR1 is SGHAT, CDR2 FQNNGV, per germline. This CDR3 has 14 residues. The CDR3, as DNA: TGTGCCAGCAGCTTTTCAGGGGATAATTCACCCCTCCACTTT. Translated, it gives CASSFSGDNSPLHF. The full variable domain, in which reference TRBV11-2 and TRBJ1-6 provide the parts outside the CDR3, is EAGVAQSPRYKIIEKRQSVAFWCNPISGHATLYWYQQILGQGPKLLIQFQNNGVVDDSQLPKDRFSAERLKGVDSTLKIQPAKLEDSAVYLCASSFSGDNSPLHFGNGTRLTVT.

V and J are TRBV25-1 and TRBJ2-5; 10 nucleotides align to TRBD1. This CDR3 contains 13 residues. In germline, CDR1 is MGHDK, CDR2 SYGVNS. V shed 6 bases and J 6 bases; nucleotides not matched to a gene: 4. The CDR3 protein is CASRRQGAKTQYF. DNA of the CDR3: TGTGCCAGCAGGAGACAGGGGGCAAAGACCCAGTACTTC. The variable domain in full, with the rest retrieved from reference TRBV25-1 and TRBJ2-5, is EADIYQTPRYLVIGTGKKITLECSQTMGHDKMYWYQQDPGMELHLIHYSYGVNSTEKGDLSSESTVSRIRTEHFPLTLESARPSHTSQYLCASRRQGAKTQYFGPGTRLLVL.

The V and J genes are TRBV7-8 and TRBJ1-5, with no clear D. Germline V gives CDR1 SGHVS, CDR2 FQNEAQ. The CDR3 totals 15 residues. Trimming shortened V by 5 bases and J by 0 bases, and 11 bases separated the two germline ends. DNA for the CDR3: TGTGCCAGCAGCCATTCCCGGTATAGCAATCAGCCCCAGCATTTT. Protein: CASSHSRYSNQPQHF.

This chain uses TRBV20-1 with TRBJ2-7; D ambiguous. This CDR3 is 11 amino acids long. In germline, CDR1 is DFQATT, CDR2 SNEGSKA (reference sequence). Deletions cut 2 bases from V and 3 bases from J, with 5 bases between. Here the CDR3 reads CSARNSYEQYF. The CDR3 DNA follows: TGCAGTGCTAGAAACAGCTACGAGCAGTACTTC.

This clone was seen a handful of times. This chain joins TRBV6-5 and TRBJ2-3, with a tentative D call TRBD2 (5 bases). Between the trimmed V and J ends, which lost 10 bases and 3 bases, there was a span of 14 bases. The CDR3 has 13 residues. CDR1 and CDR2 from the germline V gene are MNHEY and SVGAGI. CDR3: CATTTGMTDTQYF. The CDR3 nucleotides read TGTGCCACCACGACCGGGATGACAGATACGCAGTATTTT.